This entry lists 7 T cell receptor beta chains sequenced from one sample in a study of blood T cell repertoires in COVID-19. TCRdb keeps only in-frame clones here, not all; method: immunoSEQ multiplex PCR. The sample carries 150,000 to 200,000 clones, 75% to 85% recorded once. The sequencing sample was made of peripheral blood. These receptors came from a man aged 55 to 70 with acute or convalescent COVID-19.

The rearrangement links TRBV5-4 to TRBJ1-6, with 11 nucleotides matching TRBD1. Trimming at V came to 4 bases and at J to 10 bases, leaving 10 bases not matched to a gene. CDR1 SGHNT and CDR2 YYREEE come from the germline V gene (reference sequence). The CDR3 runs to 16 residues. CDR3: CASSVGQGATLSPLHF. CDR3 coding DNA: TGTGCCAGCAGCGTAGGACAGGGGGCGACTCTGTCACCCCTCCACTTT.

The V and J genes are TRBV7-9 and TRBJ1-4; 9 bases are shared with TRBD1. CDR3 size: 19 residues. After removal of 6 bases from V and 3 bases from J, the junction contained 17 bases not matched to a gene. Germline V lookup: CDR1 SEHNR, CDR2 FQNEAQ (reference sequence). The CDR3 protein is CASRPSGTGFNLPNEKLFF. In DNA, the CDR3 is TGTGCCAGCAGACCCTCCGGGACAGGGTTTAATTTGCCTAATGAAAAACTGTTTTTT.

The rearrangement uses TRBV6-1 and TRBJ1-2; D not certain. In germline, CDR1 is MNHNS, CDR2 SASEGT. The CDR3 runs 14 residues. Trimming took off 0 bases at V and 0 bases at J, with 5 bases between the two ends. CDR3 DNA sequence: TGTGCCAGCAGTGAAGCGCTAGCTAACTATGGCTACACCTTC. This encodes CASSEALANYGYTF.

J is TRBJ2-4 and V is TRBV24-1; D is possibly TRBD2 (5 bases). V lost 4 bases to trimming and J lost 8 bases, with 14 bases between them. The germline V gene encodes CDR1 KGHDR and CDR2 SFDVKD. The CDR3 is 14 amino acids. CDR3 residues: CATSESGYGDIQYF. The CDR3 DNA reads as TGTGCCACCAGTGAATCCGGGTACGGGGACATTCAGTACTTC.

The DNA of the CDR3 is TGTGCCAGCAGTTTCGGACAGGGGAATTCACCCCTCCACTTT. Amino acids: CASSFGQGNSPLHF. J is TRBJ1-6 and V is TRBV2, with TRBD1 identical over 9 bases. The CDR3 spans 14 residues. Per the germline V gene, CDR1 is SNHLY and CDR2 is FYNNEI. J was trimmed by 7 bases and V by 5 bases; bases with no gene match: 3.

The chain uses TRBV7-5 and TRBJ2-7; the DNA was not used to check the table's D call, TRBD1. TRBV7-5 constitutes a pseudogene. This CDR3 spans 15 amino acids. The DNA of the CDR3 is TGTGCCAGAAGCTCCTCTAAACCGGACAGGCAGGAGCAGTACTTC. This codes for CARSSSKPDRQEQYF.

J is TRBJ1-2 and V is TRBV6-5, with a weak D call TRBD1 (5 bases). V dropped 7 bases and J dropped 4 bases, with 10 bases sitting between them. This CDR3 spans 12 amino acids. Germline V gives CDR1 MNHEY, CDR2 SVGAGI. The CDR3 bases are TGTGCCAGCACCAGGGTGGGCTATGGCTACACCTTC. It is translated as CASTRVGYGYTF.